This is a list of T cell receptor beta chains from one sample in a study of regulatory T cells in long-lasting Graves disease. Using its own MiXCR run on the multiplex PCR reads, TCRdb lists one record per CDR3 protein. This repertoire shows about 470,000 distinct CDR3 sequences, more than 20% found once; its top ten account for about 8.3%. The starting material was peripheral blood mononuclear cells (PBMCs), obtained when the disease was refractory, from a patient treated with antithyroid drugs. The receptors derive from a female donor with Graves disease. Each CDR3 is given with its conserved first and last residue. A D gene is named only where the DNA matches it firmly. Where a row states a size, it is once, few, many or the class of an expanded clone; other rows omit it.

TRBV5-1	-	13	TRBJ2-1	-	TGCGCCACCTCAAACGGAGCGTACAATGAGCAGTTCTTC	CATSNGAYNEQFF
TRBV7-2	many	14	TRBJ2-7	-	TGTGCCAGCACCCCCACAGGGTCCCTATACGAGCAGTACTTC	CASTPTGSLYEQYF
TRBV7-2	-	15	TRBJ1-5	-	TGTGCCAGCAGCTTAGGGCATCTTAGCAATCAGCCCCAGCATTTT	CASSLGHLSNQPQHF
TRBV15	few	16	TRBJ1-5	-	TGTGCCACCAGCAGCAACCGGGACAATAGCAATCAGCCCCAGCATTTT	CATSSNRDNSNQPQHF
TRBV28	many	13	TRBJ1-2	-	TGTGCCAGCAGCCCCTACAGGGTAGATGGCTACACCTTC	CASSPYRVDGYTF
TRBV12-3/TRBV12-4	many	11	TRBJ2-7	-	TGTGCCAGCAGTTCGCAATACGAGCAGTACTTC	CASSSQYEQYF
TRBV7-8	many	19	TRBJ2-2	TRBD1	TGTGCCAGCAGCGGCTCCGGGACAGGTGTAAATATCGGCACCGGGGAGCTGTTTTTT	CASSGSGTGVNIGTGELFF
TRBV28	many	17	TRBJ1-5	-	TGTGCCAGCAGTTTATGGGGCCTCAAAGATAGCAATCAGCCCCAGCATTTT	CASSLWGLKDSNQPQHF
TRBV11-3	-	15	TRBJ2-2	-	TGTGCCAGCAGTCCACAGGGTATTTCTACCGGGGAGCTGTTTTTT	CASSPQGISTGELFF
TRBV29-1	-	14	TRBJ2-2	TRBD2	TGCAGCTTCAGACTAGCGGGAATTGCCGGGGAGCTGTTTTTT	CSFRLAGIAGELFF
TRBV6-2/TRBV6-3	many	17	TRBJ1-5	-	TGTGCCAGCAGTTATGGGGTCGCCCGATTTACCAATCAGCCCCAGCATTTT	CASSYGVARFTNQPQHF
TRBV27	-	18	TRBJ1-3	TRBD1	TGTGCCAGCAGTTTACGGTGGACAGGGGGCGCCTCTGGAAACACCATATATTTT	CASSLRWTGGASGNTIYF
TRBV5-4	-	16	TRBJ2-4	-	TGTGCCAGCAGCTTGGTCGATATCTCAGCCAAAAACATTCAGTACTTC	CASSLVDISAKNIQYF
TRBV19	few	16	TRBJ2-2	-	TGTGCCAGTAGTATGCAGGTGGGAGCGAACACCGGGGAGCTGTTTTTT	CASSMQVGANTGELFF
TRBV5-4	-	17	TRBJ2-3	TRBD2	TGTGCCAGCAGCCCCCGGGTCGGGACTAGCGGGATTTTTACGCAGTATTTT	CASSPRVGTSGIFTQYF
TRBV11-2	many	13	TRBJ2-7	TRBD1	TGTGCCAGCAGCTGGGACAGGCTCTACGAGCAGTACTTC	CASSWDRLYEQYF
TRBV6-2/TRBV6-3	-	16	TRBJ2-7	-	TGTGCCAGCAGTGCTGGTACCGGGAGTCCTACCTACGAGCAGTACTTC	CASSAGTGSPTYEQYF
TRBV6-1	few	11	TRBJ2-7	-	TGTGCCAGCAGGGGGGAGGCGGGGCAGTACTTC	CASRGEAGQYF
TRBV28	many	14	TRBJ2-7	-	TGTGCCAGCAGCTTTGGGTCCGGCAACTACGAGCAGTACTTC	CASSFGSGNYEQYF
TRBV30	many	12	TRBJ2-7	-	TGTGCCTGGAGTGAGGGGGTGGGGGAGCAGTACTTC	CAWSEGVGEQYF
TRBV19	-	16	TRBJ2-3	-	TGTGCCAGTAGTCGGCCGGGGGGACAGCGCACAGATACGCAGTATTTT	CASSRPGGQRTDTQYF
TRBV29-1	few	10	TRBJ2-7	-	TGCAGCGTTGGAACCTACGAGCAGTACTTC	CSVGTYEQYF
TRBV6-1	many	11	TRBJ2-7	-	TGTGCCAGCAGAAGAGGAAGCGAGCAGTACTTC	CASRRGSEQYF
TRBV18	-	13	TRBJ1-4	-	TGTGCCAGCTCACCACTGGTGGATGAAAAACTGTTTTTT	CASSPLVDEKLFF
TRBV12-3/TRBV12-4	many	11	TRBJ1-1	-	TGTGCCAGCAGTTCGAGACCTGAAGCTTTCTTT	CASSSRPEAFF
TRBV20-1	-	12	TRBJ1-2	-	TGCAGTGCTAGAGGAACAGGGATAGAGTACACCTTC	CSARGTGIEYTF
TRBV28	many	14	TRBJ2-5	TRBD2	TGTGCCAGCAGTTTCGGGGGGAGGCCAGAGACCCAGTACTTC	CASSFGGRPETQYF
TRBV29-1	-	13	TRBJ1-6	TRBD1	TGCAGCGTCGCCCGGGACAGTTCATCACCCCTCCACTTT	CSVARDSSSPLHF
TRBV4-1	few	16	TRBJ2-4	TRBD2	TGCGCCAGCAAACCACGGGAGGAACTAGCCAAAAACATTCAGTACTTC	CASKPREELAKNIQYF
TRBV6-5	-	16	TRBJ2-5	TRBD2	TGTGCCAGCAGTTATCCAGGGACTAGCGGGGGTGAGACCCAGTACTTC	CASSYPGTSGGETQYF
TRBV29-1	-	12	TRBJ1-2	TRBD1	TGCAGCGTCCAGGACAGGGAAGTGGGCTACACCTTC	CSVQDREVGYTF
TRBV7-9	-	13	TRBJ2-7	TRBD2	TGTGCCAGCAGCCGAACGCGGGAGTACGAGCAGTACTTC	CASSRTREYEQYF
TRBV3-1	-	18	TRBJ2-5	TRBD1	TGTGCCAGCAGCCCTCCGGGACAGGGTTGGAAGGGACAAGAGACCCAGTACTTC	CASSPPGQGWKGQETQYF
TRBV5-5	few	15	TRBJ1-5	-	TGTGCCAGCAGCGGGGTCGGGGGATCCAATCAGCCCCAGCATTTT	CASSGVGGSNQPQHF
TRBV6-2/TRBV6-3	many	16	TRBJ1-1	-	TGTGCCAGCAGTTACTCGATAGGGGCCCCCAACACTGAAGCTTTCTTT	CASSYSIGAPNTEAFF
TRBV27	few	14	TRBJ2-2	TRBD2	TGTGCCAGCAGTAGGTGGCGGGAGGGCCAGGAGCTGTTTTTT	CASSRWREGQELFF
TRBV2	few	15	TRBJ2-3	-	TGTGCCAGCAGTCCCATGAGCGGAGCAGCAGATACGCAGTATTTT	CASSPMSGAADTQYF
TRBV2	many	13	TRBJ1-2	-	TGTGCCAGCAGTGATGTGGGGGACTATGGCTACACCTTC	CASSDVGDYGYTF
TRBV28	once	14	TRBJ2-3	-	TGTGCCAGCAGTTTCTCCGGGAGACGAGATACGCAGTATTTT	CASSFSGRRDTQYF
TRBV12-5	many	15	TRBJ1-5	-	TGTGCTAGTTCGGGGGGGGGCTCGAGGAATCAGCCCCAGCATTTT	CASSGGGSRNQPQHF
TRBV7-6	few	14	TRBJ2-3	TRBD2	TGTGCCAGCAGCTCCGGGACTAGCGGTAGTACGCAGTATTTT	CASSSGTSGSTQYF
TRBV13	many	12	TRBJ2-5	-	TGTGCCAGCGAAGGGGAGGTGAAGACCCAGTACTTC	CASEGEVKTQYF
TRBV4-1	-	17	TRBJ2-4	-	TGCGCCAGCAGCCAGGACGACAGGATAGTAGCCAAAAACATTCAGTACTTC	CASSQDDRIVAKNIQYF
TRBV6-1	-	18	TRBJ1-5	-	TGTGCCAGCAGTGTTTTTTCAGGACATGATGTTCGCAATCAGCCCCAGCATTTT	CASSVFSGHDVRNQPQHF
TRBV27	many	13	TRBJ2-7	-	TGTGCCAGCAGTTCACAGGGACGGGGCGAGCAGTACTTC	CASSSQGRGEQYF
TRBV30	-	14	TRBJ2-7	-	TGTGCCTGGAGTGTAACCGAGGGGTTCTCCAGGAGGTACTTC	CAWSVTEGFSRRYF
TRBV28	many	14	TRBJ2-7	-	TGTGCCAGCAGTTATGATCAGGGGACCTACGAGCAGTACTTC	CASSYDQGTYEQYF
TRBV7-9	few	13	TRBJ2-5	-	TGTGCCAGCAGCTTGGAACGCTCTCAGACCCAGTACTTC	CASSLERSQTQYF
TRBV28	many	18	TRBJ2-7	TRBD2	TGTGCCAGCAGTTCCCCTCCCCCCGCCACTAGCGGTCTCTACGAGCAGTACTTC	CASSSPPPATSGLYEQYF
TRBV9	few	14	TRBJ2-7	-	TGTGCCAGCAGCGTACGGGGAGATACTTACGAGCAGTACTTC	CASSVRGDTYEQYF
TRBV28	many	14	TRBJ2-5	-	TGTGCCAGCAGTTTAATGGACAGCCAAGAGACCCAGTACTTC	CASSLMDSQETQYF
TRBV20-1	few	14	TRBJ2-7	-	TGCAGTGCTAGACACCCGGGACTTTACTACGGGCAGTACTTC	CSARHPGLYYGQYF
TRBV28	many	16	TRBJ2-7	-	TGTGCCAGCAATATCATCAACCGCAGGGTTTCTGGCGAGCAGTACTTC	CASNIINRRVSGEQYF
TRBV4-1	-	16	TRBJ1-4	-	TGCGCCAGCAGCCAAACTTCCGGGACGGCTAATGAAAAACTGTTTTTT	CASSQTSGTANEKLFF
TRBV10-2	-	14	TRBJ1-3	-	TGCGCCAGCAGTGAGACAGGTCCTGGAAACACCATATATTTT	CASSETGPGNTIYF